This entry lists 19 T cell receptor beta chains sequenced from one sample in a study of shared clonotypes between healthy human individuals. Here immunoSEQ multiplex PCR was the method, and the copy in TCRdb shows in-frame clones only, minus some. The sample includes hundreds of thousands of clones, 74% of them seen just once. Sequenced material: memory CD4+ T cells sorted from blood. Subset: CD45RA-negative fraction. All receptors come from a woman aged 25 to 39 in good health.

V gene TRBV5-6 combines with J gene TRBJ1-1; perhaps TRBD1 as D (6 bases). The germline V gene encodes CDR1 SGHDT and CDR2 YYEEEE. The V end was cut by 4 bases, the J end by 1 base, with 8 bases between. CDR3 length: 13 residues. The CDR3 protein is CASSQGQNTEAFF. CDR3 in DNA: TGTGCCAGCAGCCAGGGACAGAACACTGAAGCTTTCTTT.

The chain combines TRBV27 with TRBJ2-7; the match to TRBD2 covers 9 bases. Germline V gene sequence: CDR1 MNHEY, CDR2 SMNVEV (reference sequence). Germline trimming cut 0 bases from V and 2 bases from J; bases unmatched to any gene: 2. This CDR3 is built from 15 residues. In DNA, the CDR3 is TGTGCCAGCAGTTTATCCGCGGGGGGGACCTACGAGCAGTACTTC. This sequence encodes CASSLSAGGTYEQYF.

This rearrangement joins TRBV29-1 to TRBJ2-1; TRBD1 might be the D (7 bases). Trimming shortened V by 0 bases and J by 3 bases, and 15 bases separated the two germline ends. Germline CDR1 is SQVTM and CDR2 is ANQGSEA. The CDR3 sequence is 16 residues long. Here the CDR3 DNA reads TGCAGCGTTGAAGATAAGGAGGGACAGTACTACAATGAGCAGTTCTTC. This gives the protein CSVEDKEGQYYNEQFF.

The J gene is TRBJ1-2, the V gene TRBV9, with 8 nucleotides matching TRBD1. This CDR3 is 14 amino acids long. CDR1 SGDLS and CDR2 YYNGEE come from the germline V gene. V gave up 4 bases and J gave up 4 bases; unmatched junction bases: 6. CDR3 bases: TGTGCCAGCAGCCCCAGCGACAGGGGCTATGGCTACACCTTC. Translation: CASSPSDRGYGYTF.

This chain links TRBV2 with TRBJ2-5, with a tentative D call TRBD1 (5 bases). Trimming removed 8 bases at V and 5 bases at J, with 18 bases between. Germline V gives CDR1 SNHLY, CDR2 FYNNEI. The CDR3 contains 14 residues. CDR3 loop: CASVGQGGAETQYF. In nucleotides, the CDR3 is TGTGCCAGCGTAGGGCAGGGTGGGGCGGAGACCCAGTACTTC.

The chain recombines TRBV28 with TRBJ2-1, with 13 bases fitting TRBD2. This CDR3 contains 18 residues. The germline V gene has CDR1 MDHEN and CDR2 SYDVKM. V was clipped by 6 bases and J by 0 bases; unmatched bases: 8. In nucleotides, the CDR3 is TGTGCCAGCAGCCTCGGGACTAGCGGGATTAACTCCTACAATGAGCAGTTCTTC. As protein: CASSLGTSGINSYNEQFF. Full variable domain (rest looked up from reference TRBV28 and TRBJ2-1): DVKVTQSSRYLVKRTGEKVFLECVQDMDHENMFWYRQDPGLGLRLIYFSYDVKMKEKGDIPEGYSVSREKKERFSLILESASTNQTSMYLCASSLGTSGINSYNEQFFGPGTRLTVL.

This rearrangement joins TRBV5-1 to TRBJ2-1; 8 nucleotides line up with TRBD2. The CDR3 runs to 15 residues. The V gene's germline CDR1 is SGHRS and CDR2 YFSETQ. V shed 4 bases, J shed 7 bases, and the junction held 10 bases outside the gene matches. For the CDR3, the DNA is TGCGCCAGCAGCCACGGGGGGGCTAGCGGTAATGAGCAGTTCTTC. As protein: CASSHGGASGNEQFF.

The chain employs TRBV2 and TRBJ1-5, with D possibly TRBD1 on 5 matching bases. The CDR3 consists of 15 residues. Trimming cost V 4 bases and J 4 bases, with 14 bases left between them. Germline V gene sequence: CDR1 SNHLY, CDR2 FYNNEI. The CDR3 reads CASSASRGGNQPQHF. In nucleotides, the CDR3 is TGTGCCAGCAGTGCATCCCGGGGGGGTAATCAGCCCCAGCATTTT.

This chain links TRBV28 with TRBJ2-1; 8 nucleotides agree with TRBD2. Germline CDR1 MDHEN, CDR2 SYDVKM. J lost 5 bases, V lost 4 bases, and 7 bases had no gene match. The CDR3 is 15 residues long. The CDR3 sequence: CASSWRLAKHNEQFF. Here the CDR3 DNA reads TGTGCCAGCAGTTGGAGACTAGCGAAGCACAATGAGCAGTTCTTC.

The V gene is TRBV28, the J gene TRBJ2-7; D tentatively fits TRBD1 or TRBD2 (5 bases each). Trimming pared 6 bases from V and 2 bases from J, leaving 14 bases between. There are 14 residues in the CDR3. Germline CDR1 and CDR2: MDHEN and SYDVKM. The CDR3 nucleotides read TGTGCCAGCAGCTCTGGGGGAGTGGCCTACGAGCAGTACTTC. Its protein product is CASSSGGVAYEQYF.

The chain is built from TRBV10-2 and TRBJ2-5; tentatively, D is TRBD2 (7 bases). Germline CDR1 is WSHSY and CDR2 is SAAADI. The V and J ends lost 4 bases and 5 bases respectively, with 20 bases between them. The CDR3 contains 16 residues. The CDR3 DNA sequence: TGCGCCAGCAGTGCCAAGCTCGGAGGGGGGGGCGAGACCCAGTACTTC. Its translation: CASSAKLGGGGETQYF.

The chain combines TRBV4-2 with TRBJ1-2, with D maybe TRBD1 (6 bases). Trimming removed 4 bases at V and 6 bases at J, with 18 bases between. CDR3 length: 15 amino acids. The germline V gene encodes CDR1 LGHNA and CDR2 YNFKEQ. CDR3 residues: CASSLNDGGADGYTF. CDR3 nucleotide sequence: TGTGCCAGCAGCCTCAATGACGGGGGGGCAGATGGCTACACCTTC.

Only a few counts were recorded for this clone. The gene calls are TRBV27 and TRBJ2-7, with D unresolved. CDR3 size: 14 residues. Looked up from germline, CDR1 is MNHEY and CDR2 is SMNVEV (reference sequence). V was shortened by 3 bases and J by 1 base, with 10 bases between the two germline ends. The chain's CDR3 is CASSLRWGSYEQYF. CDR3 DNA: TGTGCCAGCAGTTTGAGATGGGGATCCTACGAGCAGTACTTC.

This chain uses TRBV10-3 with TRBJ2-1; 7 nucleotides align to TRBD2. Trimming took 7 bases from V and 8 from J; bases not matched to a gene: 8. CDR1 ENHRY and CDR2 SYGVKD come from the germline V gene. This CDR3 has 13 amino acids. This CDR3 reads CAITWRESDEQFF. CDR3 DNA: TGTGCCATCACTTGGCGGGAGTCCGATGAGCAGTTCTTC.

The genes are TRBV6-5 and TRBJ2-7, with 7 bases fitting TRBD1. Trimming removed 1 base from V and 3 bases from J; junction bases left unmatched: 6. This CDR3 region has 15 residues. The germline CDR1 and CDR2 sequences are MNHEY and SVGAGI. Here the CDR3 reads CASSYLAGGLYEQYF. CDR3 nucleotide sequence: TGTGCCAGCAGTTACTTGGCAGGGGGTCTCTACGAGCAGTACTTC.

V is TRBV29-1 and J is TRBJ1-1, with D maybe TRBD1 (5 bases). The CDR3 consists of 16 residues. Trimming stripped 6 bases from V and 0 bases from J, with 20 bases between. In germline, CDR1 is SQVTM, CDR2 ANQGSEA. The CDR3: CSVVGRASRMNTEAFF. The CDR3 DNA sequence: TGCAGCGTGGTAGGCAGGGCATCTCGCATGAACACTGAAGCTTTCTTT.

This clone came up a few times. The chain uses TRBV9 and TRBJ2-1; D ambiguous. Trimming removed 0 bases at V and 0 bases at J, with 13 bases between. Germline V gives CDR1 SGDLS, CDR2 YYNGEE. The CDR3 is 17 residues long. The CDR3 region is CASSVAFGVSSYNEQFF. CDR3 nucleotide sequence: TGTGCCAGCAGCGTAGCTTTTGGGGTATCCTCCTACAATGAGCAGTTCTTC. Based on the CDR3 plus reference TRBV9 and TRBJ2-1, the full variable domain is DSGVTQTPKHLITATGQRVTLRCSPRSGDLSVYWYQQSLDQGLQFLIQYYNGEERAKGNILERFSAQQFPDLHSELNLSSLELGDSALYFCASSVAFGVSSYNEQFFGPGTRLTVL.

The chain is built from TRBV28 and TRBJ1-4; 8 bases agree with TRBD1. The CDR3 is 16 residues long. The V segment lost 6 bases and the J segment 7 bases; nucleotides outside the gene matches: 13. Germline V lookup: CDR1 MDHEN, CDR2 SYDVKM. DNA of the CDR3: TGTGCCAGCAGCTCACCCCTCGGGACAGGCTCTGAAAAACTGTTTTTT. Translating it yields CASSSPLGTGSEKLFF.

This clone was detected a few times. The CDR3 sequence is CASSTLQGVANTEAFF. CDR3 DNA sequence: TGTGCCAGTAGTACCCTACAGGGGGTGGCGAACACTGAAGCTTTCTTT. The rearrangement uses TRBV19 and TRBJ1-1; 8 positions agree with TRBD1. V was clipped by 4 bases and J by 1 base; unmatched bases: 8. Germline values: CDR1 LNHDA, CDR2 SQIVND (reference sequence). The length of the CDR3 is 16 residues.